This T cell receptor beta chain was found in a study of shared clonotypes between healthy human individuals. On the study more broadly: The composition of the donors was a couple of women and three men aged 18 to 49.

Germline V lookup: CDR1 SQVTM, CDR2 ANQGSEA. Trimming removed 5 bases at V and 3 bases at J, with 8 bases between. The CDR3 spans 11 residues. Sorted-subset replicate PCRs used 150 to 200 ng of genomic DNA. This amount corresponded to approximately 30,000 T cell genomes. The protocol was immunoSEQ multiplex PCR, while the TCRdb copy is restricted to in-frame clones and leaves out a portion. Among roughly 1,500,000 clones listed, just under 99% were seen once. The source of this sequence is a man aged 30 to 39 in good health. The gene calls are TRBV29-1 and TRBJ2-7; D is ambiguous. What was sequenced was naive CD4+ T cells sorted from blood. This sample's subset: CD45RA+ positively selected. The DNA for the CDR3 is TGCAGCGTTCAGGTCCTCTACGAGCAGTACTTC. Translated, it gives CSVQVLYEQYF.